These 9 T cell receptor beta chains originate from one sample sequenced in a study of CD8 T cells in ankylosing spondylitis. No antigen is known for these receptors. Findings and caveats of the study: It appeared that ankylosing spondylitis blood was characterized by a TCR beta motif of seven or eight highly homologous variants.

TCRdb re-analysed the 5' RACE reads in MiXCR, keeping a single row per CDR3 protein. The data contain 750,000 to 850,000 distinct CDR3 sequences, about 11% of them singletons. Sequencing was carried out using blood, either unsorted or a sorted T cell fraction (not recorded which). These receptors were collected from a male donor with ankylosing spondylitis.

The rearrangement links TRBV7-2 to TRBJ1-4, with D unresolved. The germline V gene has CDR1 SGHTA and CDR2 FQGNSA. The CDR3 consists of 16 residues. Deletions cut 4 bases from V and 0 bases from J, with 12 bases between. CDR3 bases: TGTGCCAGCAGCTCTAGGCCCCAGCCAACTAATGAAAAACTGTTTTTT. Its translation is CASSSRPQPTNEKLFF.

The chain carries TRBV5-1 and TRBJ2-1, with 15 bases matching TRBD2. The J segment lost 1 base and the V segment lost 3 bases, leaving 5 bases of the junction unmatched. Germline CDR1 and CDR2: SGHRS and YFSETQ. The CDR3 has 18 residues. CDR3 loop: CASSWGLAGGSSYNEQFF. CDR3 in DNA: TGCGCCAGCAGCTGGGGACTAGCGGGAGGTTCATCCTACAATGAGCAGTTCTTC.

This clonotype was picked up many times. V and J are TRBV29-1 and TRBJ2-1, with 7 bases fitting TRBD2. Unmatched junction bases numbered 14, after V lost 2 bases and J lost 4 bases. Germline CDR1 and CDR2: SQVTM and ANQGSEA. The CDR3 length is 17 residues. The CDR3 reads CSVEIWGGGIQYNEQFF. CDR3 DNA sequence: TGCAGCGTTGAAATTTGGGGGGGAGGCATACAGTACAATGAGCAGTTCTTC.

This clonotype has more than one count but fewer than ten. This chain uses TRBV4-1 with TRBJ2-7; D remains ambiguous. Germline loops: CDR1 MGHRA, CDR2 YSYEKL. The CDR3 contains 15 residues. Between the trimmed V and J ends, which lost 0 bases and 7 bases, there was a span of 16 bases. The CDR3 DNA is TGCGCCAGCAGCCAAGAGTTGAGCAGGCCATTGGAGCAGTACTTC. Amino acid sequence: CASSQELSRPLEQYF.

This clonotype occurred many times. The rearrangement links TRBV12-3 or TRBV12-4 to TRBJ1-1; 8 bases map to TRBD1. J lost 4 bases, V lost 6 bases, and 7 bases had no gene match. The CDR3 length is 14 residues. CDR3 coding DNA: TGTGCCAGCAGCCTCCGGACAGGGCGCACTGAAGCTTTCTTT. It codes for CASSLRTGRTEAFF.

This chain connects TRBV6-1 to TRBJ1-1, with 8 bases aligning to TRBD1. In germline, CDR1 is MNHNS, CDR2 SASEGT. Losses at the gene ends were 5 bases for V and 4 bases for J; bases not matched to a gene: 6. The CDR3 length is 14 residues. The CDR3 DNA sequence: TGTGCCAGCAGTCCTACGACAGGGGCCACTGAAGCTTTCTTT. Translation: CASSPTTGATEAFF.

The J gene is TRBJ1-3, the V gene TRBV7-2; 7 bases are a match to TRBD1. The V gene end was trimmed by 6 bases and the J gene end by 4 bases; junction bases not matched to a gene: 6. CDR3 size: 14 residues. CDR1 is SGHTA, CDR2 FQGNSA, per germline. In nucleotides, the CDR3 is TGTGCCAGCAGGCCGACAGGGATCGGAAACACCATATATTTT. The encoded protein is CASRPTGIGNTIYF.

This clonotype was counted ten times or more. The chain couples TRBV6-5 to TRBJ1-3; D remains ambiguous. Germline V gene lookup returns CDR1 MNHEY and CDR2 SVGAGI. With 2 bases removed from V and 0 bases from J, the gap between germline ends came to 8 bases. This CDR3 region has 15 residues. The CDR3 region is CASSYEEGSGNTIYF. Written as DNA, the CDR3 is TGTGCCAGCAGTTACGAGGAGGGCTCTGGAAACACCATATATTTT.

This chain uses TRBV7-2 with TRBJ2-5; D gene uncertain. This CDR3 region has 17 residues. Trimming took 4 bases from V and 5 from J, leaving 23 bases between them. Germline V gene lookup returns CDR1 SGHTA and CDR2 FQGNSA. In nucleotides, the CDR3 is TGTGCCAGCAGCTGGATGCCGGGCAATTTGATTTGGGAGACCCAGTACTTC. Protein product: CASSWMPGNLIWETQYF. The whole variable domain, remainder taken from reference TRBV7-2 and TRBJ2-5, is GAGVSQSPSNKVTEKGKDVELRCDPISGHTALYWYRQSLGQGLEFLIYFQGNSAPDKSGLPSDRFSAERTGGSVSTLTIQRTQQEDSAVYLCASSWMPGNLIWETQYFGPGTRLLVL.